This TCR beta chain was recovered during a study of graft-versus-host responses after intestinal transplantation. The V gene's germline CDR1 is SGHTS and CDR2 YDEGEE. CDR3 length: 14 amino acids. Trimming removed 4 bases at V and 0 bases at J, with 10 bases between. Assay used: immunoSEQ multiplex PCR; TCRdb lists only in-frame clones, some missing. The repertoire holds about 66,000 clones, with about 90% as singletons. A single count supports this clone. The antigen is undetermined. The chain links TRBV5-8 to TRBJ1-2; D gene unclear. The sample in question was unstimulated CD8+ T cells sorted from spleen or lymph node cells, obtained before intestinal transplant. This TCR came from a human donor who received an intestinal transplant. The CDR3 DNA sequence: TGTGCCAGCAGCCCTCGGGGTTCTAACTATGGCTACACCTTC. Residues: CASSPRGSNYGYTF.